The sequence of this T cell receptor beta chain was determined in a study of blood T cell repertoires in COVID-19. Profiled with immunoSEQ multiplex PCR; TCRdb holds only in-frame clones, not every one. This repertoire shows roughly 280,000 clones, 87% found once; its top ten account for about 2.2%. This CDR3 is built from 15 residues. V trimming: 7 bases; J trimming: 5 bases; junction bases outside the gene matches: 7. Germline V lookup: CDR1 MNHEY, CDR2 SMNVEV (reference sequence). The sequence was obtained from a woman aged 45-60 years who had recovered from COVID-19. Sequenced material: peripheral blood. The V call is TRBV27, the J call TRBJ2-3; 12 positions agree with TRBD2. Written as DNA, the CDR3 is TGTGCCAGCATCTCTAGCGGGAGGGCCTTAGATACGCAGTATTTT. It encodes CASISSGRALDTQYF.